What follows are 20 T cell receptor beta chains derived from one specimen sequenced in a study of CD8 T cells in Susac syndrome (dated by TCRdb to about 2019). Libraries were prepared through the immunoSEQ multiplex PCR assay. RNA was extracted using the RNeasy kit, and about 0.5 to 1 microgram was reverse transcribed with random hexamers. TCRdb itself trimmed the public reads at Q25 with fastp, ran MiXCR and retained productive beta chains. CDR3 protein duplicates are merged, each entry listing the most common genes and DNA. The table for this sample lists approximately 190,000 distinct CDR3 sequences; roughly 94% of them were counted only once. The ten largest clones capture less than 0.2% of the sample. The sample taken for sequencing was CD8+ T cells from PBMCs. These receptors originate from a human donor with Susac syndrome.

The rearrangement joins TRBV29-1 to TRBJ2-7; D gene unclear. Looked up from germline, CDR1 is SQVTM and CDR2 is ANQGSEA. This CDR3 contains 14 residues. The ends were cut back, 2 bases at V and 3 bases at J, with 14 bases in the middle. This chain's CDR3 is CSVEFSGTYYEQYF. CDR3 bases: TGCAGCGTTGAATTTTCGGGTACCTACTACGAGCAGTACTTC.

This sequence joins TRBV7-9 and TRBJ2-1, with 9 bases that match TRBD2. The CDR3 spans 14 residues. The V segment lost 7 bases and the J segment 2 bases; nucleotides outside the gene matches: 3. CDR1 and CDR2 from the germline V gene are SEHNR and FQNEAQ (reference sequence). Here the CDR3 reads CASMAGGTYNEQFF. CDR3 coding DNA: TGTGCCAGCATGGCGGGAGGGACCTACAATGAGCAGTTCTTC.

The rearrangement links TRBV12-3 or TRBV12-4 to TRBJ2-1, with 9 bases matching TRBD2. The CDR3 length is 15 residues. Trimming at V came to 6 bases and at J to 3 bases, leaving 6 bases not matched to a gene. In nucleotides, the CDR3 is TGTGCCAGCAGCCGTGGACTAGCGTTCTACAATGAGCAGTTCTTC. Protein: CASSRGLAFYNEQFF.

The rearrangement joins TRBV12-3 or TRBV12-4 to TRBJ2-3; D is ambiguous. The CDR3 has 13 amino acids. Trimming removed 6 bases at V and 2 bases at J, with 9 bases between. For the CDR3, the DNA is TGTGCCAGCAGCCAACCAGACACAGATACGCAGTATTTT. It translates to CASSQPDTDTQYF.

The chain employs TRBV9 and TRBJ2-3; D may correspond to TRBD1 or TRBD2 (6 bases each). CDR1 and CDR2 from the germline V gene are SGDLS and YYNGEE. V gave up 4 bases and J gave up 4 bases, with 16 bases separating them. This CDR3 has 15 residues. CDR3 in amino acids: CASSPEGGTADTQYF. The CDR3 nucleotides read TGTGCCAGCAGCCCCGAGGGGGGAACTGCAGATACGCAGTATTTT.

The J gene is TRBJ1-1, the V gene TRBV12-3 or TRBV12-4, with D uncertain. This CDR3 contains 15 residues. Trimming cost V 5 bases and J 4 bases, with 17 bases left between them. The CDR3 here is CASSPGVVPFTEAFF. In nucleotides, the CDR3 is TGTGCCAGCAGTCCCGGGGTTGTCCCCTTCACTGAAGCTTTCTTT.

The genes are TRBV7-8 and TRBJ1-5; D perhaps matches TRBD1 (5 bases). V was shortened by 1 base and J by 6 bases, with 22 bases between the two germline ends. Looked up from germline, CDR1 is SGHVS and CDR2 is FQNEAQ. The CDR3 extends over 18 amino acids. CDR3: CASSLGWSDTEVGQPQHF. DNA of the CDR3: TGTGCCAGCAGCTTAGGTTGGTCGGACACAGAGGTGGGTCAGCCCCAGCATTTT.

The rearrangement links TRBV6-5 to TRBJ1-6; no clear D. Germline lookup yields CDR1 MNHEY and CDR2 SVGAGI. The V end lost 0 bases, the J end lost 0 bases, and 12 bases lay between the germline ends. CDR3 length: 18 residues. The chain's CDR3 is CASSYSWQESSYNSPLHF. CDR3 in DNA: TGTGCCAGCAGTTACTCCTGGCAGGAGAGCTCCTATAATTCACCCCTCCACTTT.

The chain couples TRBV27 to TRBJ2-7; D is ambiguous. The CDR3 contains 13 residues. The V gene lost 6 bases and the J gene lost 3 bases, with 12 bases spanning the gap. From germline, CDR1 is MNHEY and CDR2 SMNVEV (reference sequence). The CDR3 DNA follows: TGTGCCAGCAGCCTAACGCGTTTCTACGAGCAGTACTTC. It translates to CASSLTRFYEQYF.

This rearrangement joins TRBV9 to TRBJ2-3, with a tentative D call TRBD2 (6 bases). This CDR3 region has 17 residues. Germline V gives CDR1 SGDLS, CDR2 YYNGEE. V was cut by 0 bases and J by 2 bases, with 16 bases left in between. CDR3 DNA sequence: TGTGCCAGCAGCGTAGAAGGGGACGGGAGAGTCACAGATACGCAGTATTTT. Translated, it gives CASSVEGDGRVTDTQYF.

This chain uses TRBV2 with TRBJ2-7, with 7 bases that match TRBD2. Germline CDR1 and CDR2: SNHLY and FYNNEI. CDR3 length: 13 residues. Trimming removed 6 bases from V and 2 bases from J; junction bases left unmatched: 4. CDR3 in DNA: TGTGCCAGCAGAGGACGGGGGGCCTACGAGCAGTACTTC. Its translation is CASRGRGAYEQYF.

The J gene is TRBJ2-6, the V gene TRBV3-1; D is perhaps TRBD1 (5 bases). V lost 6 bases and J lost 0, with 18 bases in between. Germline assignment: CDR1 LGHDT and CDR2 YNNKEL (reference sequence). This CDR3 region has 18 residues. This CDR3 reads CASRFETAGFSGANVLTF. CDR3 sequence (DNA): TGTGCCAGCAGATTTGAGACAGCCGGCTTCTCTGGGGCCAACGTCCTGACTTTC.

The chain uses TRBV19 and TRBJ2-5, with TRBD1 matching 9 bases. V lost 4 bases and J lost 2; bases outside the gene matches: 5. The CDR3 has 15 amino acids. Germline V lookup: CDR1 LNHDA, CDR2 SQIVND (reference sequence). The CDR3 DNA reads TGTGCCAGTAGTACCCGAGACAGGGGGCAAGAGACCCAGTACTTC. Its translation: CASSTRDRGQETQYF.

This rearrangement joins TRBV6-2 or TRBV6-3 to TRBJ2-7; D not certain. Germline V gives CDR1 MNHEY, CDR2 SVGEGT. The CDR3 covers 13 residues. Trimming stripped 3 bases from V and 4 bases from J, with 10 bases between. The CDR3 spells CASSYSSTYEQYF. CDR3 DNA sequence: TGTGCCAGCAGTTATAGCTCCACGTACGAGCAGTACTTC.

The chain joins TRBV5-4 to TRBJ2-1; D is ambiguous. Germline V CDR1 and CDR2: SGHNT, YYREEE (reference sequence). Trimming removed 1 base at V and 3 bases at J, with 20 bases between. The CDR3 extends over 18 amino acids. CDR3 amino acids: CASSLYAETTLGYNEQFF. CDR3 nucleotide sequence: TGTGCCAGCAGCTTGTACGCGGAAACGACCCTTGGCTACAATGAGCAGTTCTTC.

This rearrangement joins TRBV12-3 or TRBV12-4 to TRBJ2-4; D remains unclear. Trimming cost V 6 bases and J 0 bases, with 6 bases left between them. The CDR3 is 13 residues long. The CDR3 region is CASRIIAKNIQYF. The CDR3 DNA follows: TGTGCCAGCAGGATCATAGCCAAAAACATTCAGTACTTC.

V is TRBV27 and J is TRBJ1-1; a possible D gene is TRBD1 (6 bases). With 4 bases removed from V and 1 base from J, the gap between germline ends came to 10 bases. Germline CDR1 reads MNHEY; CDR2 reads SMNVEV (reference sequence). The CDR3 covers 14 residues. The CDR3 here is CASSSGARNTEAFF. The DNA of the CDR3 is TGTGCCAGCAGTTCAGGGGCGAGGAACACTGAAGCTTTCTTT.

V gene TRBV5-1 combines with J gene TRBJ2-7; 10 positions agree with TRBD2. Germline V gene sequence: CDR1 SGHRS, CDR2 YFSETQ. Trimming cost V 3 bases and J 2 bases; bases outside gene matches: 2. The CDR3 has 14 residues. The CDR3 nucleotides are TGCGCCAGCAGCTCTAGCGGGAGTCCCTACGAGCAGTACTTC. Encoded protein: CASSSSGSPYEQYF.

The CDR3 spells CASRTGLRSDSPLHF. The DNA for the CDR3 is TGTGCCAGTCGGACAGGTTTAAGGTCAGATTCACCCCTCCACTTT. The rearrangement joins TRBV27 to TRBJ1-6; 7 bases are a match to TRBD1. J lost 8 bases, V lost 9 bases, and 13 bases had no gene match. The CDR3 covers 15 residues. Germline CDR1 reads MNHEY; CDR2 reads SMNVEV (reference sequence).

The V call is TRBV20-1, the J call TRBJ1-2, with 7 bases lining up with TRBD1. This CDR3 is 14 amino acids long. Germline CDR1 DFQATT, CDR2 SNEGSKA (reference sequence). V was pared by 1 base and J by 4 bases, with 6 bases of the junction left unmatched. The CDR3 DNA reads TGCAGTGCTAGAGTGACAGGGAAGATCTATGGCTACACCTTC. It specifies CSARVTGKIYGYTF.